These 20 T cell receptor beta chains share one sample of origin, sequenced in a study of somatic mutations in cytotoxic T cells in rheumatoid arthritis. Data came from immunoSEQ multiplex PCR; TCRdb stores just in-frame clones and leaves some out. The sample holds approximately 9,700 clones, 85% seen once. What was sequenced was CD8+ T cells sorted from blood. These TCRs come from an adult with rheumatoid arthritis.

In nucleotides, the CDR3 is TGTGCCAGCAGTTCTCCCCTCGACGATACCTATGGCTACACCTTC. It specifies CASSSPLDDTYGYTF. The chain recombines TRBV7-2 with TRBJ1-2; D gene uncertain. Germline V gene data show CDR1 as SGHTA and CDR2 as FQGNSA. CDR3 length equals 15 residues. Trimming stripped 6 bases from V and 4 bases from J, with 18 bases between.

This clone appeared a few times. The V gene is TRBV27, the J gene TRBJ1-5, with D unresolved. V lost 3 bases to trimming and J lost 5 bases, with 8 bases between them. The length of the CDR3 is 13 residues. The germline CDR1 and CDR2 sequences are MNHEY and SMNVEV (reference sequence). The CDR3 DNA reads as TGTGCCAGCAGTTTCTCCTTCGATCAGCCCCAGCATTTT. Translated, it gives CASSFSFDQPQHF.

This chain joins TRBV4-1 and TRBJ1-5; D is perhaps TRBD1 (6 bases). This CDR3 contains 16 residues. Germline CDR1 reads MGHRA; CDR2 reads YSYEKL. Trimming removed 4 bases from V and 1 base from J, with 14 bases in between. The CDR3 loop is CASSLGTLGSNQPQHF. As DNA, the CDR3 is TGCGCCAGCAGCCTAGGGACACTTGGGAGCAATCAGCCCCAGCATTTT.

The rearrangement uses TRBV27 and TRBJ1-1; D remains unclear. The germline gives CDR1 MNHEY, CDR2 SMNVEV (reference sequence). The CDR3 has 15 residues. Trimming took 0 bases from V and 0 from J, leaving 8 bases between them. The CDR3 sequence: CASSLSNGLNTEAFF. In DNA form, the CDR3 reads TGTGCCAGCAGTTTATCCAACGGCCTGAACACTGAAGCTTTCTTT.

In this sample, this clone turned up a few times. This chain links TRBV30 with TRBJ1-2; D ambiguous. From germline, CDR1 is GTSNPN and CDR2 SVGIG (reference sequence). V shed 4 bases and J shed 4 bases, with 7 bases lying between them. The CDR3 loop spans 11 amino acids. The CDR3 reads CAWTSAYGYTF. The CDR3 DNA follows: TGTGCCTGGACTAGTGCCTATGGCTACACCTTC.

The chain uses TRBV6-5 and TRBJ2-2; D possibly corresponds to TRBD1 (5 bases). Deletions cut 4 bases from V and 6 bases from J, with 15 bases between. Germline V lookup: CDR1 MNHEY, CDR2 SVGAGI. The CDR3 sequence is 15 residues long. The CDR3 protein is CASSFALDTSGELFF. The CDR3 nucleotides read TGTGCCAGCAGTTTCGCTCTGGACACCTCCGGGGAGCTGTTTTTT.

This clone was seen only once. The chain uses TRBV29-1 and TRBJ2-5; maybe TRBD2 (5 bases). V lost 0 bases to trimming and J lost 4 bases, with 12 bases between them. CDR1 and CDR2 from the germline V gene are SQVTM and ANQGSEA. This CDR3 has 14 amino acids. The DNA for the CDR3 is TGCAGCGTTGAAGATGGAAACGAGGGAGAGACCCAGTACTTC. This gives the protein CSVEDGNEGETQYF.

This chain uses TRBV6-5 with TRBJ2-1, with 11 bases matching TRBD2. Per the germline V gene, CDR1 is MNHEY and CDR2 is SVGAGI. The CDR3 spans 15 residues. J gave up 9 bases and V 0 bases, and 4 bases lay outside the gene matches. The CDR3 reads CASSYSSGRASEQFF. The CDR3 DNA sequence: TGTGCCAGCAGTTACTCTAGCGGGAGGGCCTCTGAGCAGTTCTTC.

The chain carries TRBV7-6 and TRBJ1-5, with TRBD1 as a possible D gene (5 bases). V lost 1 base, J lost 3 bases, and 13 bases lay in between. The germline gives CDR1 SGHVS, CDR2 FNYEAQ. The CDR3 covers 16 residues. CDR3: CASSLGPGRNNQPQHF. CDR3 bases: TGTGCCAGCAGCTTAGGTCCAGGGAGGAACAATCAGCCCCAGCATTTT.

V and J are TRBV7-9 and TRBJ1-4; no definite D call. Germline CDR1 is SEHNR and CDR2 is FQNEAQ (reference sequence). V shed 0 bases and J shed 10 bases, with 15 bases lying between them. This CDR3 comprises 15 residues. CDR3: CASSLASASLGKLFF. The CDR3 region has the DNA TGTGCCAGCAGCTTAGCGTCGGCCAGCTTGGGAAAACTGTTTTTT.

The chain links TRBV6-4 to TRBJ2-3, with 9 bases identical to TRBD2. V lost 4 bases and J lost 1; bases outside the gene matches: 3. CDR3 length: 15 residues. Germline V gene sequence: CDR1 MRHNA, CDR2 SNTAGT. In nucleotides, the CDR3 is TGTGCCAGCAGTGCGGAGCGGGGGGGCACAGATACGCAGTATTTT. This encodes CASSAERGGTDTQYF.

This clone has just a few counts. The chain links TRBV4-2 to TRBJ1-5; D unclear. This CDR3 is built from 15 residues. Trimming stripped 0 bases from V and 4 bases from J, with 10 bases between. Germline-derived CDR1 and CDR2 are LGHNA and YNFKEQ. CDR3 loop: CASSQDLSGNQPQHF. CDR3 in DNA: TGTGCCAGCAGCCAAGATCTCTCGGGGAATCAGCCCCAGCATTTT.

The chain carries TRBV15 and TRBJ2-1; D assignment may be TRBD1 or TRBD2 (5 bases each). The CDR3 length is 15 residues. The germline V gene has CDR1 LNHNV and CDR2 YYDKDF (reference sequence). Trimming removed 3 bases at V and 0 bases at J, with 9 bases between. CDR3 DNA: TGTGCCACCAGCAGGGGGGATAGCTCCTACAATGAGCAGTTCTTC. Translating gives CATSRGDSSYNEQFF.

The gene calls are TRBV19 and TRBJ1-1; TRBD1 is a possible D gene (5 bases). The CDR3 spans 12 residues. Germline V gives CDR1 LNHDA, CDR2 SQIVND (reference sequence). Trimming stripped 6 bases from V and 1 base from J, with 6 bases between. The CDR3, as DNA: TGTGCCAGTAGCACAGGGAACACTGAAGCTTTCTTT. As protein: CASSTGNTEAFF.

The chain links TRBV4-1 to TRBJ1-4; D might be TRBD1 (6 bases). The germline V and J ends were trimmed by 0 bases and 7 bases, with 9 bases remaining between them. Germline values: CDR1 MGHRA, CDR2 YSYEKL. The CDR3 covers 14 residues. This CDR3 reads CASSQEGQTEKLFF. The CDR3 DNA follows: TGCGCCAGCAGCCAAGAAGGACAGACTGAAAAACTGTTTTTT.

This sequence joins TRBV9 and TRBJ2-5; the D is unclear. The CDR3 runs to 14 residues. CDR1 and CDR2 (germline): SGDLS, YYNGEE. Trimming took off 0 bases at V and 1 base at J, with 7 bases between the two ends. As DNA, the CDR3 is TGTGCCAGCAGCGTAGACAGTGTCCAAGAGACCCAGTACTTC. This gives the protein CASSVDSVQETQYF.

The chain employs TRBV25-1 and TRBJ1-4; possibly TRBD1 for D (5 bases). Germline V lookup: CDR1 MGHDK, CDR2 SYGVNS. Trimming took off 1 base at V and 7 bases at J, with 10 bases between the two ends. The CDR3 is made up of 14 amino acids. In DNA form, the CDR3 reads TGTGCCAGCAGTGAATGGCAGGGTTTTGAAAAACTGTTTTTT. Translated, it gives CASSEWQGFEKLFF.

The V and J genes are TRBV25-1 and TRBJ2-5; D gene uncertain. V lost 2 bases and J 2 bases, leaving 9 bases between the germline ends. The CDR3 spans 14 residues. CDR1 and CDR2 from the germline V gene are MGHDK and SYGVNS. The CDR3 protein is CASSEIGPQETQYF. In nucleotides, the CDR3 is TGTGCCAGCAGTGAAATTGGTCCTCAAGAGACCCAGTACTTC.

A few counts support this clone. V and J are TRBV7-9 and TRBJ1-1; 8 nucleotides match TRBD1. Germline V gene sequence: CDR1 SEHNR, CDR2 FQNEAQ (reference sequence). This CDR3 region has 13 residues. After removal of 4 bases from V and 11 bases from J, the junction contained 9 bases not matched to a gene. CDR3 coding DNA: TGTGCCAGCAGCTCGGCCGGACAGGGAGAGGCTTTCTTT. It translates to CASSSAGQGEAFF.

The chain links TRBV6-1 to TRBJ1-5; possibly TRBD1 for D (5 bases). The CDR3 length is 15 residues. Germline V CDR1 and CDR2: MNHNS, SASEGT. V was trimmed by 2 bases and J by 6 bases, leaving 14 bases between them. The DNA for the CDR3 is TGTGCCAGCAGTGAAAGTAAGGGGAGGGGTCAGCCCCAGCATTTT. Its protein is CASSESKGRGQPQHF.